This T cell receptor beta chain came from a study of blood T cell repertoires in COVID-19. Germline V CDR1 and CDR2: SGHRS, YFSETQ. The CDR3 is 16 amino acids. V was clipped by 10 bases and J by 4 bases; unmatched bases: 15. Generated by immunoSEQ multiplex PCR, the TCRdb table keeps only in-frame clones and is missing some. The data show 120,000 or so clones, 85% to 90% seen once. The chain employs TRBV5-1 and TRBJ2-3, with TRBD2 matching over 10 bases. Sequencing input: peripheral blood. The sequence was obtained from a man in his 70s with active or convalescent COVID-19. CDR3 loop: CASAAGGPYASDTQYF. The CDR3 coding sequence is TGCGCCTCCGCAGCGGGAGGGCCCTATGCATCAGATACGCAGTATTTT.